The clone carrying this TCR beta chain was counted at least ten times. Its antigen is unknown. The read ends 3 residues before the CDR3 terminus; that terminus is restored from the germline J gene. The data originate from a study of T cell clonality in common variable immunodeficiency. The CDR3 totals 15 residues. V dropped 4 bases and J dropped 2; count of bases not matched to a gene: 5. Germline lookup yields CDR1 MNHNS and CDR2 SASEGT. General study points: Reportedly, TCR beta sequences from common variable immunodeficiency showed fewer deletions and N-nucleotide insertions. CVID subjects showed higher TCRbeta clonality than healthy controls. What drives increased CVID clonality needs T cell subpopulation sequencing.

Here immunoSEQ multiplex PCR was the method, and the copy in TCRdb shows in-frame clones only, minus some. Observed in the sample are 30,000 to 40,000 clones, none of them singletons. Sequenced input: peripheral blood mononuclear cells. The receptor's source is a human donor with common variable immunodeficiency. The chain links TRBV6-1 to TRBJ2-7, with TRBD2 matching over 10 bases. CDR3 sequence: CASSARTSGPYEQYF. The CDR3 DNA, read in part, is TGTGCCAGCAGTGCAAGGACTAGCGGTCCCTACGAG.